This TCR beta chain was profiled in a study of blood T cell repertoires in COVID-19. Study information: The cDNA or gDNA used as material had been derived from T cells, B-cell-depleted T cells, or PBMCs.

CDR1 and CDR2 (germline): SQVTM, ANQGSEA. This CDR3 contains 13 residues. The V gene lost 4 bases and the J gene lost 0 bases, with 10 bases spanning the gap. Residents of around 24 US areas, aged about 18 to 89 years, made up the participants. Categorization into cohorts depended on clinical history that participants reported. In the original analysis: Reference gene primer amplification in the assay estimated nucleated cell counts. The method was immunoSEQ multiplex PCR; TCRdb's version includes in-frame clones alone and lacks a portion of them. V and J calls and clone size come straight from that table; D and trimming were deduced from the DNA. The data hold 150,000 to 200,000 clones, with over 80% observed a single time.

Sequencing was performed on PBMCs or T cells enriched from blood (not recorded which). This receptor was identified in a man between 70 and 80 years old who had been exposed to COVID-19. This chain connects TRBV29-1 to TRBJ2-7; D may be TRBD2 (6 bases). In DNA, the CDR3 is TGCAGCGTTGGGCGGGACGGCTCCTACGAGCAGTACTTC. Its translation is CSVGRDGSYEQYF.